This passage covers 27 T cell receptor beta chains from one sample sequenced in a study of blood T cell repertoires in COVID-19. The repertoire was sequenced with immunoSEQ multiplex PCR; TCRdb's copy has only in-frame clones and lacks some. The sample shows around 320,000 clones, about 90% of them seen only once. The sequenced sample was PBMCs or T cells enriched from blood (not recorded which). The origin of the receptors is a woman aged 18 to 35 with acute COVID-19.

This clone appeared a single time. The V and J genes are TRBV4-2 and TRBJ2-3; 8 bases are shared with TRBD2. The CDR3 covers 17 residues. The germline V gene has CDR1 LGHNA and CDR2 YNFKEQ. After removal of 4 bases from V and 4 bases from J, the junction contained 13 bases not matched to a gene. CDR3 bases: TGTGCCAGCAGCCTTAATGCCGGGGGGGGCCCTCCAGATACGCAGTATTTT. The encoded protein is CASSLNAGGGPPDTQYF.

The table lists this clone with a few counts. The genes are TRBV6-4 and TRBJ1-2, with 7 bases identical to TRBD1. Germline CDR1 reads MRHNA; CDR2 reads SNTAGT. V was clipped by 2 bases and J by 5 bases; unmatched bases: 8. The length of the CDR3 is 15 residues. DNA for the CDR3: TGTGCCAGCAGTGACGGGACAGCTGGCACTTATGGCTACACCTTC. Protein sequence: CASSDGTAGTYGYTF.

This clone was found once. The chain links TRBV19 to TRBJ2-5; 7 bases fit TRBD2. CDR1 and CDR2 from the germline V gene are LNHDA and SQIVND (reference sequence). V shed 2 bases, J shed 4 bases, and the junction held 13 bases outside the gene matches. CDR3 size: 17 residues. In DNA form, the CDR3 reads TGTGCCAGTAGTATATATGCCCCCGGCGGGAGTGGAGAGACCCAGTACTTC. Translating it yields CASSIYAPGGSGETQYF.

The CDR3 here is CASSFLDTLRGEQYF. In DNA, the CDR3 is TGTGCCAGCAGTTTCCTGGATACTCTTAGGGGCGAGCAGTACTTC. The chain employs TRBV27 and TRBJ2-7; TRBD1 might be the D (5 bases). Trimming left V 3 bases short and J 6 bases short, with 18 bases between. There are 15 residues in the CDR3. Germline values: CDR1 MNHEY, CDR2 SMNVEV (reference sequence).

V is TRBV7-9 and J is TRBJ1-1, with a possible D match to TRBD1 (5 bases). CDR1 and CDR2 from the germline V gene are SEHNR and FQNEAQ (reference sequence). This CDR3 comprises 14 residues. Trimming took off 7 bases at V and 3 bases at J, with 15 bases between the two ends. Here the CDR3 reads CASTEVGGYTEAFF. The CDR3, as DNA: TGTGCCAGCACGGAGGTCGGGGGTTACACTGAAGCTTTCTTT.

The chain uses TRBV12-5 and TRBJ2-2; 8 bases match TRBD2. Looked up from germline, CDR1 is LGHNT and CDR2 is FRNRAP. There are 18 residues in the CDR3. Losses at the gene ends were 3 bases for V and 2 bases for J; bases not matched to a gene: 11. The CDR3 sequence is CASGLRRSGSDNTGELFF. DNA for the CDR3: TGTGCTAGTGGTTTAAGAAGAAGCGGGAGTGATAACACCGGGGAGCTGTTTTTT.

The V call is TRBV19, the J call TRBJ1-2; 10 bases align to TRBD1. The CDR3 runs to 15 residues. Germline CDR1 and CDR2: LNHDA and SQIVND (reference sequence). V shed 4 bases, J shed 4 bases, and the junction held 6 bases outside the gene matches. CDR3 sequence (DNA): TGTGCCAGTAGTAATCCGGGACAGGGGTTCTATGGCTACACCTTC. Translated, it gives CASSNPGQGFYGYTF.

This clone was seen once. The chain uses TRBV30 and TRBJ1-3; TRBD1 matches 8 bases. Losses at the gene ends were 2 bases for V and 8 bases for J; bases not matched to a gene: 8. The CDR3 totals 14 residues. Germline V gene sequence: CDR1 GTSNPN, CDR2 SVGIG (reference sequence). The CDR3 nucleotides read TGTGCCTGGAGTTTGACAGGGGCCCCTGACACCATATATTTT. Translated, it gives CAWSLTGAPDTIYF.

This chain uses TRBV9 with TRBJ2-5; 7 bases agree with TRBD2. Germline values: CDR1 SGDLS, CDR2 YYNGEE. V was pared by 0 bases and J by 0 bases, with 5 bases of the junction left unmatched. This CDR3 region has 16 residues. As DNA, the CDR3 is TGTGCCAGCAGCGTAGGGGGAGGGACCTACCAAGAGACCCAGTACTTC. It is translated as CASSVGGGTYQETQYF.

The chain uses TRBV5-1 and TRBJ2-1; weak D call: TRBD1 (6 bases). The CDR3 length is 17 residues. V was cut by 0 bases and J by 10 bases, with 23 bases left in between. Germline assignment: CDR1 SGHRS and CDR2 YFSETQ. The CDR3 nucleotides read TGCGCCAGCAGCTTGGCCCAACAGGGATTGAGGGTAGGGGAGCAGTTCTTC. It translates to CASSLAQQGLRVGEQFF.

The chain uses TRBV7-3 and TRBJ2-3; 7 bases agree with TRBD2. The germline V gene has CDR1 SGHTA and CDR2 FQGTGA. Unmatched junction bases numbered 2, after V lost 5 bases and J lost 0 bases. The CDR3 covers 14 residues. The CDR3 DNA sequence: TGTGCCAGCAGCCTTAGCGGGAGCACAGATACGCAGTATTTT. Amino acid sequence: CASSLSGSTDTQYF. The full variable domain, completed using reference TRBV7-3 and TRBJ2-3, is GAGVSQTPSNKVTEKGKYVELRCDPISGHTALYWYRQSLGQGPEFLIYFQGTGAADDSGLPNDRFFAVRPEGSVSTLKIQRTERGDSAVYLCASSLSGSTDTQYFGPGTRLTVL.

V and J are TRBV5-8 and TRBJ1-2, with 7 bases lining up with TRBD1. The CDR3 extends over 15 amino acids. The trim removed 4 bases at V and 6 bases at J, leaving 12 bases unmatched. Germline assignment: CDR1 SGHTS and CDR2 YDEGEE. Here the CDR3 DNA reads TGTGCCAGCAGCGGTGGACAGGTCGGTTGGGATGGCTACACCTTC. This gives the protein CASSGGQVGWDGYTF.

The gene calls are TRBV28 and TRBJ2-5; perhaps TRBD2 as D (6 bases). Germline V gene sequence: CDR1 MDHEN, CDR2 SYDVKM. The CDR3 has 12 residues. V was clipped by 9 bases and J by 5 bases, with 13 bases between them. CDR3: CASGGNQETQYF. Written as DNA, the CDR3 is TGTGCCAGTGGAGGGAATCAGGAGACCCAGTACTTC.

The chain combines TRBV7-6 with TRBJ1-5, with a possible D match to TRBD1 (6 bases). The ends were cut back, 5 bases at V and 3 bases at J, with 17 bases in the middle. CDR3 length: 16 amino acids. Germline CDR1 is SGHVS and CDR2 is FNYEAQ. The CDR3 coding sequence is TGTGCCAGCAGCCCCAGTGGACAGAGAATCAATCAGCCCCAGCATTTT. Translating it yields CASSPSGQRINQPQHF.

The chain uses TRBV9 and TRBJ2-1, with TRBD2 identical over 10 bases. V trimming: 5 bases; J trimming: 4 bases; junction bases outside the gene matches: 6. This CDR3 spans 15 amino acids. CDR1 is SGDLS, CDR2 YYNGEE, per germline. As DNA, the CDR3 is TGTGCCAGCAGTGCTTCTAGCGGGAGTTACAATGAGCAGTTCTTC. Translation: CASSASSGSYNEQFF.

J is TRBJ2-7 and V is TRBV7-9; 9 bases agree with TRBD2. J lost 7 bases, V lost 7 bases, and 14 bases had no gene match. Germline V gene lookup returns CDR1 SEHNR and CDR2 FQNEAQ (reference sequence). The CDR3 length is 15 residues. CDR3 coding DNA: TGTGCCAGCACCAGGAACCGCGGGAGGGCGGGTGAGCAGTACTTC. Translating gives CASTRNRGRAGEQYF.

The CDR3 spells CASSYSLWAKDYEQYF. The CDR3 nucleotides read TGTGCCAGCAGTTACTCCTTGTGGGCAAAGGACTACGAGCAGTACTTC. The chain couples TRBV6-5 to TRBJ2-7; D gene uncertain. Germline CDR1 and CDR2: MNHEY and SVGAGI. With 0 bases removed from V and 3 bases from J, the gap between germline ends came to 15 bases. The CDR3 has 16 residues.

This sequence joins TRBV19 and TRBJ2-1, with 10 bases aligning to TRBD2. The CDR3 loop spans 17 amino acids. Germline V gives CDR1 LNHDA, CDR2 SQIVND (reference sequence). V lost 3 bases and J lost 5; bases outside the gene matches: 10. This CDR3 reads CASSIFSGTSANNEQFF. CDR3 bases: TGTGCCAGTAGTATTTTCTCCGGGACTAGCGCAAACAATGAGCAGTTCTTC. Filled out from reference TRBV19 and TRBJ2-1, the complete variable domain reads DGGITQSPKYLFRKEGQNVTLSCEQNLNHDAMYWYRQDPGQGLRLIYYSQIVNDFQKGDIAEGYSVSREKKESFPLTVTSAQKNPTAFYLCASSIFSGTSANNEQFFGPGTRLTVL.

The CDR3 DNA is TGCGCCAGCAGTGGGGTGACAGGGTTGGACACCGGGGAGCTGTTTTTT. This encodes CASSGVTGLDTGELFF. The chain combines TRBV10-1 with TRBJ2-2, with 7 bases matching TRBD1. CDR3 length: 16 amino acids. Germline V CDR1 and CDR2: WNHNN, SYGVQD (reference sequence). V dropped 4 bases and J dropped 3; count of bases not matched to a gene: 8.

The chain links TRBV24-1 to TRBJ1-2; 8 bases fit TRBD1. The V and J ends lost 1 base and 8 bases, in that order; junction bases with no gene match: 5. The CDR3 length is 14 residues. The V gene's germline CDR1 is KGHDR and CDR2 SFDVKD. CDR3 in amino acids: CATSDFDRGGGYTF. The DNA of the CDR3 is TGTGCCACCAGTGATTTTGACAGGGGAGGAGGCTACACCTTC.

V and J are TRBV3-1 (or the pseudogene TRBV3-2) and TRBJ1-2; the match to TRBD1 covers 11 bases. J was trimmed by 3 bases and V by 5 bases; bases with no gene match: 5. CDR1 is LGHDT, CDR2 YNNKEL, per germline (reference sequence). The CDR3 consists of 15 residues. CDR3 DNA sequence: TGTGCCAGCAGCTTGTGGGGACAGGGGGACTATGGCTACACCTTC. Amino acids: CASSLWGQGDYGYTF.

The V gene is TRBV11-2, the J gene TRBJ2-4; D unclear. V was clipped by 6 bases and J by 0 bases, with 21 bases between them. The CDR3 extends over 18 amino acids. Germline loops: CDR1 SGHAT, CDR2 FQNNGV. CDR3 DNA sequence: TGTGCCAGCAGTTCCAGGCCCCTCCTTGATCTAGCCAAAAACATTCAGTACTTC. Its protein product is CASSSRPLLDLAKNIQYF. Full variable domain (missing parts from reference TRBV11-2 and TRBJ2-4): EAGVAQSPRYKIIEKRQSVAFWCNPISGHATLYWYQQILGQGPKLLIQFQNNGVVDDSQLPKDRFSAERLKGVDSTLKIQPAKLEDSAVYLCASSSRPLLDLAKNIQYFGAGTRLSVL.

The CDR3 protein is CASSFPQGGTEAFF. CDR3 in DNA: TGTGCCAGCAGTTTCCCCCAGGGGGGAACTGAAGCTTTCTTT. The chain carries TRBV28 and TRBJ1-1; 7 bases align to TRBD1. The V gene end was trimmed by 3 bases and the J gene end by 5 bases; junction bases not matched to a gene: 6. Per germline, CDR1 MDHEN and CDR2 SYDVKM. The length of the CDR3 is 14 residues.

CDR3: CASSHAPTSGSEQFF. The CDR3 DNA is TGTGCCAGCAGCCACGCCCCGACTAGCGGGAGTGAGCAGTTCTTC. The J gene is TRBJ2-1, the V gene TRBV3-1 (or the pseudogene TRBV3-2), with 12 bases matching TRBD2. The CDR3 consists of 15 residues. V dropped 3 bases and J dropped 9; count of bases not matched to a gene: 6. Looked up from germline, CDR1 is LGHDT and CDR2 is YNNKEL (reference sequence).

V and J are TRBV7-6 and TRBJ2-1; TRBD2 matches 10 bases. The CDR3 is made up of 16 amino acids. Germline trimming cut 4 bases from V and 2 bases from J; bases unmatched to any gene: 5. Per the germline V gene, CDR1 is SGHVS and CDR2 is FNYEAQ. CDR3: CASSSLGTSAYNEQFF. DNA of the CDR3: TGTGCCAGCAGCTCCCTCGGGACTAGCGCCTACAATGAGCAGTTCTTC.

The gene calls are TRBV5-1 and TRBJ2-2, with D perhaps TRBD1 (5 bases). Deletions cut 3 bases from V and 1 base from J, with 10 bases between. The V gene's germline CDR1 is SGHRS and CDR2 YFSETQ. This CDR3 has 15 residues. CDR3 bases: TGCGCCAGCAGCTCGCACACAGGGAACACCGGGGAGCTGTTTTTT. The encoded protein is CASSSHTGNTGELFF. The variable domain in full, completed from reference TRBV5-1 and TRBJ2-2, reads KAGVTQTPRYLIKTRGQQVTLSCSPISGHRSVSWYQQTPGQGLQFLFEYFSETQRNKGNFPGRFSGRQFSNSRSEMNVSTLELGDSALYLCASSSHTGNTGELFFGEGSRLTVL.

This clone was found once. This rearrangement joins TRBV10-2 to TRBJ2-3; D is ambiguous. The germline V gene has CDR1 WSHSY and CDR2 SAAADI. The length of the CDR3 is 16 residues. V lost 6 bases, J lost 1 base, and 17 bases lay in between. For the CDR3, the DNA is TGCGCCAGCAGCCCCATGTGGTCCGGAGGCACAGATACGCAGTATTTT. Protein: CASSPMWSGGTDTQYF.